This TCR beta chain stems from a study of T cell responses to AZD1222 COVID-19 vaccine. Losses at the gene ends were 2 bases for V and 7 bases for J; bases not matched to a gene: 18. The CDR3 runs to 18 residues. Germline loops: CDR1 ENHRY, CDR2 SYGVKD. The data were produced by immunoSEQ multiplex PCR, yet TCRdb's version contains in-frame clones alone and is incomplete. There are 130,000 to 150,000 clones in the sample; 90% to 95% occur only once, and about 12% lies in the top ten. The receptor was derived from an adult who had recovered from COVID-19. Sequences were derived from peripheral blood, sampled after recovery from COVID-19. This chain joins TRBV10-3 and TRBJ1-2; 8 bases are shared with TRBD1. CDR3 bases: TGTGCCATCAGTGAGCCTAAAACCCAGGGGGCGCGTGGAAGTGGCTACACCTTC. This translates into CAISEPKTQGARGSGYTF.